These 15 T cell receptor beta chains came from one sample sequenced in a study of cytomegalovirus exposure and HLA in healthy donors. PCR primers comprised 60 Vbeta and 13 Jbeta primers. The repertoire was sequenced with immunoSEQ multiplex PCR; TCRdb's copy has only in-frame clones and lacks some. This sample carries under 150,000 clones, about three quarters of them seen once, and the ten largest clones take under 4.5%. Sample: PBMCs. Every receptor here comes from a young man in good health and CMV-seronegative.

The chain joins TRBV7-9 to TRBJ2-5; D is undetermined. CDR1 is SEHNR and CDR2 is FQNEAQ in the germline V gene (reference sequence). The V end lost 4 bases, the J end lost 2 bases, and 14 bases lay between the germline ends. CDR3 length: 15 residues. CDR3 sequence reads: CASSSRTDSQETQYF. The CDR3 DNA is TGTGCCAGCAGCTCGCGAACTGACTCTCAAGAGACCCAGTACTTC.

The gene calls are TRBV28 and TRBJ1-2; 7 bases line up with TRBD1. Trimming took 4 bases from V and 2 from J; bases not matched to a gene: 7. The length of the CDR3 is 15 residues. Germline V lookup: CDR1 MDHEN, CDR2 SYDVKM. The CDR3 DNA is TGTGCCAGCAGTTCAGGGTCGACAGGGAACTATGGCTACACCTTC. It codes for CASSSGSTGNYGYTF.

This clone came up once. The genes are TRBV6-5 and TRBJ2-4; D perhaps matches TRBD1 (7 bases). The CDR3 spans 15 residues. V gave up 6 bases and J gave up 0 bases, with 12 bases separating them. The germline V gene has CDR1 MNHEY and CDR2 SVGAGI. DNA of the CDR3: TGTGCCAGCAGCCGACAGGGACTAGCCAAAAACATTCAGTACTTC. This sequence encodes CASSRQGLAKNIQYF.

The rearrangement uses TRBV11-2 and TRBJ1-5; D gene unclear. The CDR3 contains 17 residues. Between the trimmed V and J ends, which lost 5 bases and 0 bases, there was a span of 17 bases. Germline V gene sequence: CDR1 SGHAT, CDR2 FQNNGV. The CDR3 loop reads CASSPKLRLYSNQPQHF. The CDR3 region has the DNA TGTGCCAGCAGCCCTAAGCTCCGGTTATATAGCAATCAGCCCCAGCATTTT.

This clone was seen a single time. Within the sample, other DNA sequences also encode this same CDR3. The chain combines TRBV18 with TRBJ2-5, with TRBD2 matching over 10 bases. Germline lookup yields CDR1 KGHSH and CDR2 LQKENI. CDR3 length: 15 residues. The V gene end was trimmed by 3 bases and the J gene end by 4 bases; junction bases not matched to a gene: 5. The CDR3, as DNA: TGTGCCAGCTCACCCGGGCTAGCGGGGGTAGAGACCCAGTACTTC. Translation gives CASSPGLAGVETQYF.

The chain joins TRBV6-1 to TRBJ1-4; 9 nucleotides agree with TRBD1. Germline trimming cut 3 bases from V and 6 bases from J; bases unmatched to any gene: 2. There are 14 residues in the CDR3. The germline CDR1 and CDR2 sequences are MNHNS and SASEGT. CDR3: CASSEDRGDEKLFF. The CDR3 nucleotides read TGTGCCAGCAGTGAGGACAGGGGCGATGAAAAACTGTTTTTT.

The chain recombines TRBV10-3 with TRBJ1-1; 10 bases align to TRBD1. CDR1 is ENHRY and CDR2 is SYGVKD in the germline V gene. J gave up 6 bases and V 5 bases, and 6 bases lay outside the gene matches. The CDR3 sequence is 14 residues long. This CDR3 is CAISPGQGSAEAFF. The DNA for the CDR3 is TGTGCCATCAGTCCGGGACAGGGGAGCGCTGAAGCTTTCTTT.

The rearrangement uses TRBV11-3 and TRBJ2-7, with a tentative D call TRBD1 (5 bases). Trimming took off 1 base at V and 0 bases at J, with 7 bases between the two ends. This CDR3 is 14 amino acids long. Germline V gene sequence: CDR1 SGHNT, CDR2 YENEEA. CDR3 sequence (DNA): TGTGCCAGCAGCTTAGTGACAGCCTCCTACGAGCAGTACTTC. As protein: CASSLVTASYEQYF.

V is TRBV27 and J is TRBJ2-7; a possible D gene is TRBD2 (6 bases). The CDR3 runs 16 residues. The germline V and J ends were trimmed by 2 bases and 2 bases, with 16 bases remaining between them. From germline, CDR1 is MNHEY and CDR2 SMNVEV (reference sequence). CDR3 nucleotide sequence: TGTGCCAGCAGTTTAGCCACCGGGCGGGGTCCCTACGAGCAGTACTTC. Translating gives CASSLATGRGPYEQYF.

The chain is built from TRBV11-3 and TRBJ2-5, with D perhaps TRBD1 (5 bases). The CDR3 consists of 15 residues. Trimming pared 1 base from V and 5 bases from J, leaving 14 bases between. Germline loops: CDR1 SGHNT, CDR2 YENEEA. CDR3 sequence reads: CASSLVLGREETQYF. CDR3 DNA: TGTGCCAGCAGCTTAGTCCTGGGGCGAGAGGAGACCCAGTACTTC. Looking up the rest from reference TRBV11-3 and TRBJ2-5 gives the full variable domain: EAGVVQSPRYKIIEKKQPVAFWCNPISGHNTLYWYLQNLGQGPELLIRYENEEAVDDSQLPKDRFSAERLKGVDSTLKIQPAELGDSAVYLCASSLVLGREETQYFGPGTRLLVL.

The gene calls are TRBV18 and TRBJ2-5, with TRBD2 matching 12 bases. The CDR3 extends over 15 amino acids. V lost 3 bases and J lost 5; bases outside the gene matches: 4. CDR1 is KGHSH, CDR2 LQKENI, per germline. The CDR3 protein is CASSPTSGSQETQYF. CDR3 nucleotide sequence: TGTGCCAGCTCACCGACTAGCGGGAGCCAGGAGACCCAGTACTTC.

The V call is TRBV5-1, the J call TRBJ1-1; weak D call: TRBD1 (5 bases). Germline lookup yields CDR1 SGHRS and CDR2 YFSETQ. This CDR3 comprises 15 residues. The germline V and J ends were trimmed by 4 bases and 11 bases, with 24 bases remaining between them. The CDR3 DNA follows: TGCGCCAGCAGCCTAGACGGGGGAGGAGCAGGTGGGGCTTTCTTT. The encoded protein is CASSLDGGGAGGAFF.

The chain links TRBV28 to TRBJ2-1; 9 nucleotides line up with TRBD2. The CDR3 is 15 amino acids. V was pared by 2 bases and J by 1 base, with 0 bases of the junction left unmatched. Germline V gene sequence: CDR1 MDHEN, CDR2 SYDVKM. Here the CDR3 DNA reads TGTGCCAGCAGTTTAAGCGGGAGGTCCTACAATGAGCAGTTCTTC. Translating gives CASSLSGRSYNEQFF.

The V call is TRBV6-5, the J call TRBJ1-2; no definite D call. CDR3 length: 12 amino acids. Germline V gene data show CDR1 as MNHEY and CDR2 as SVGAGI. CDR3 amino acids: CVAAGTNYGYTF. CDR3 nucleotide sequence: TGTGTCGCAGCAGGAACAAATTATGGCTACACCTTC.

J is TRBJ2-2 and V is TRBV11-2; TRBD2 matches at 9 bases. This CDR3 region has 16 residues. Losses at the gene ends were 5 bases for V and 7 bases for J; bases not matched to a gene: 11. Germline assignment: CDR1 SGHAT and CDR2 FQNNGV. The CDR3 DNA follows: TGTGCCAGCAGCCTCCTTGCGGGAGGGCTGGACGGGGAGCTGTTTTTT. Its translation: CASSLLAGGLDGELFF.